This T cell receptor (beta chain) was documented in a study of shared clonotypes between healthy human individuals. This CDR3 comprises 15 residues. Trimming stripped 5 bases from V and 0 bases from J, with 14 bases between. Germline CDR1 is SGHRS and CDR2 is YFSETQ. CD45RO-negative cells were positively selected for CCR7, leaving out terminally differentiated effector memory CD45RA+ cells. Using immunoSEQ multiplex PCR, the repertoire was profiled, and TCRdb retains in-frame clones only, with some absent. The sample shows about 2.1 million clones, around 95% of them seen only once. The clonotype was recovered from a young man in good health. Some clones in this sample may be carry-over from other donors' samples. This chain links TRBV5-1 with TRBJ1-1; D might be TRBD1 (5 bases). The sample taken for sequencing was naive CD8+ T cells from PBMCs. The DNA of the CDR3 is TGCGCCAGCAGGGGGCGGGAGGGGATGAACACTGAAGCTTTCTTT. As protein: CASRGREGMNTEAFF.